This TCR beta chain comes out of a study of vaccination and CD4 T cells after COVID-19. About the study: In culture, cells were exposed to overlapping spike peptides from SARS-CoV-2, HCoV-NL63, HCoV-OC43 and HCoV-229E.

The assay that was used to sequence DNA from cultured CD4+ T cells was the Oncomine TCR Beta short-read assay. After culture, CD4+ T cells served as the source for genomic DNA extraction. TCRdb re-called the PCR reads with MiXCR, one entry per CDR3 protein. The sample shows approximately 13,000 distinct CDR3 sequences, around 43% of them seen only once. Treatment described: 10-day PBMC culture with coronavirus spike peptide pools or control peptides (ViraFEST assay). Under the ViraFEST approach, antigen-specific T cells were expanded with peptide pools and TCRs subsequently sequenced. V was clipped by 3 bases and J by 6 bases; unmatched bases: 10. CDR1 and CDR2 (germline): LNHDA, SQIVND (reference sequence). This CDR3 spans 15 amino acids. General study results and limits: It was observed that, in convalescent patients, a median around 85% of reactive clones arose only post-vaccination.

This clonotype was counted between two and nine times. Its antigen remains unidentified. The origin of this receptor is a human donor who had recovered from COVID-19. V and J are TRBV19 and TRBJ1-1; 7 bases are shared with TRBD1. Sequencing input: CD4+ T cells from blood, cultured in vitro. The CDR3 region is CASSIKTGEGAEAFF. In nucleotides, the CDR3 is TGTGCCAGTAGTATCAAAACAGGGGAAGGGGCTGAAGCTTTCTTT.